Presented here are 4 T cell receptor beta chains from one specimen sequenced in a study of control samples from healthy donors and cancer patients. TCRdb's copy holds only in-frame clones and misses some; the assay was immunoSEQ multiplex PCR. The sample has about 110,000 clones; 88% are singletons. What was sequenced was PBMCs. Receptors were obtained from a woman aged 55-69 years with lung cancer.

The chain links TRBV6-5 to TRBJ2-5; D is uncertain. Per germline, CDR1 MNHEY and CDR2 SVGAGI. This CDR3 comprises 15 residues. V was clipped by 0 bases and J by 0 bases, with 8 bases between them. The CDR3 sequence is CASSYSPEYQETQYF. CDR3 bases: TGTGCCAGCAGTTACTCTCCAGAGTACCAAGAGACCCAGTACTTC.

The chain carries TRBV7-2 and TRBJ1-2; no reliable D call. CDR3 length: 13 amino acids. V shed 3 bases and J shed 4 bases, with 9 bases lying between them. Germline V gene data show CDR1 as SGHTA and CDR2 as FQGNSA. CDR3 in DNA: TGTGCCAGCAGCTTCGGGCTCTCCTATGGCTACACCTTC. This codes for CASSFGLSYGYTF.

V is TRBV6-5 and J is TRBJ2-1, with no clear D. This CDR3 spans 13 amino acids. From germline, CDR1 is MNHEY and CDR2 SVGAGI. V was cut by 6 bases and J by 8 bases, with 14 bases left in between. The CDR3 region is CASSWVARDEQFF. In nucleotides, the CDR3 is TGTGCCAGCAGCTGGGTAGCTAGAGATGAGCAGTTCTTC.

The CDR3 DNA reads TGCGCCAGCAGCTTAGTTCAGGGGGATACGCAGTATTTT. It is translated as CASSLVQGDTQYF. V and J are TRBV4-1 and TRBJ2-3; D might be TRBD1 (6 bases). Germline V gene data show CDR1 as MGHRA and CDR2 as YSYEKL. The CDR3 has 13 residues. Trimming pared 5 bases from V and 6 bases from J, leaving 12 bases between.